The entry that follows covers one T cell receptor beta chain sequence. V trimming: 6 bases; J trimming: 6 bases; junction bases outside the gene matches: 5. CDR3 size: 14 residues. TCRdb processed the 5' RACE reads anew with MiXCR; each CDR3 protein has one entry. The table has roughly 60,000 distinct CDR3 sequences, under 7.5% seen once. The data stem from a study of CD8 T cells in ankylosing spondylitis. The chain uses TRBV12-3 or TRBV12-4 and TRBJ2-3; 11 nucleotides agree with TRBD1. This TCR was sampled from a male donor with ankylosing spondylitis. The sample taken for sequencing was synovial fluid, either unsorted or a sorted T cell fraction (not recorded which). The CDR3 region has the DNA TGTGCCAGCAGATGGACAGGGGGCGCGGATACGCAGTATTTT. Residues: CASRWTGGADTQYF.